A selection of T cell receptor beta chains follows, all from one sample in a study of shared clonotypes between healthy human individuals. The assay was immunoSEQ multiplex PCR, and TCRdb's table has in-frame clones only and misses some. The sample consists of some 2,000,000 clones, 85% to 95% of them appearing once. The sample comprised naive CD8+ T cells sorted from blood. All receptors derive from a man in his late teens or twenties in good health. Each CDR3 is given with its conserved first and last residue. A D gene is named only where the DNA matches it firmly. Clone size appears in some rows only: once, few, many, or a class for an expanded clone.

TRBV28,TRBJ2-2,.,.,CASSLQGIGAGELFF,TGTGCCAGCAGTTTACAGGGCATCGGAGCCGGGGAGCTGTTTTTT
TRBV7-9,TRBJ2-2,.,.,CASRHDSGELFF,TGTGCCAGCAGACATGACAGCGGGGAGCTGTTTTTT
TRBV13,TRBJ2-7,.,TRBD1,CASSSSRGPTYEQYF,TGTGCCAGCAGCTCCTCTAGGGGGCCTACCTACGAGCAGTACTTC
TRBV6-1,TRBJ2-1,.,.,CASSEALSGDPYNEQFF,TGTGCCAGCAGTGAGGCCCTAAGTGGGGACCCCTACAATGAGCAGTTCTTC
TRBV29-1,TRBJ1-2,.,TRBD1,CSAERDREYGYTF,TGCAGCGCGGAGAGGGACAGGGAATATGGCTACACCTTC
TRBV4-1,TRBJ2-7,.,TRBD2,CASSHVAGGKYEQYF,TGCGCCAGCAGCCACGTAGCGGGAGGGAAATACGAGCAGTACTTC
TRBV7-8,TRBJ2-7,once,.,CASSSQTKYEQYF,TGTGCCAGCAGCTCCCAGACAAAGTACGAGCAGTACTTC
TRBV5-4,TRBJ1-1,.,.,CASSERGAAEAFF,TGTGCCAGCAGCGAACGGGGGGCCGCTGAAGCTTTCTTT
TRBV6-5,TRBJ1-1,.,.,CASSWGQLNTEAFF,TGTGCCAGCAGCTGGGGACAATTGAACACTGAAGCTTTCTTT
TRBV4-3,TRBJ1-1,.,TRBD1,CASSQDTGGNTEAFF,TGCGCCAGCAGCCAGGATACAGGGGGGAACACTGAAGCTTTCTTT
TRBV29-1,TRBJ1-2,.,.,CSVEDHGPRGYGYTF,TGCAGCGTTGAAGATCACGGGCCCCGGGGCTATGGCTACACCTTC
TRBV15,TRBJ2-5,.,TRBD1,CATSTRTGMETQYF,TGTGCCACCAGCACTCGGACAGGGATGGAGACCCAGTACTTC
TRBV9,TRBJ2-1,.,TRBD1,CASSSIQGAYNEQFF,TGTGCCAGCAGCTCAATTCAGGGGGCCTACAATGAGCAGTTCTTC
TRBV6-5,TRBJ2-7,.,.,CASSTDSVSYEQYF,TGTGCCAGCAGTACCGACAGTGTTTCCTACGAGCAGTACTTC
TRBV5-1,TRBJ2-5,.,.,CASRPPRQETQYF,TGCGCCAGCAGACCTCCTCGTCAAGAGACCCAGTACTTC
TRBV20-1,TRBJ2-1,.,.,CSADFYDEQFF,TGCAGTGCTGACTTTTACGATGAGCAGTTCTTC
TRBV19,TRBJ2-1,.,.,CASSLLASNEQFF,TGTGCCAGTAGTTTGTTAGCAAGCAATGAGCAGTTCTTC
TRBV13,TRBJ1-2,.,.,CASSLGFDDSDGYTF,TGTGCCAGCAGCTTAGGTTTCGATGATTCTGATGGCTACACCTTC
TRBV30,TRBJ2-3,.,.,CAWSPGASTDTQYF,TGTGCCTGGAGTCCCGGGGCCTCCACAGATACGCAGTATTTT
TRBV5-6,TRBJ2-7,.,.,CASSYRELTYEQYF,TGTGCCAGCAGTTACAGGGAGTTAACCTACGAGCAGTACTTC
TRBV9,TRBJ2-7,.,.,CASSVAKGERDEQYF,TGTGCCAGCAGCGTAGCTAAGGGGGAGAGGGACGAGCAGTACTTC
TRBV2,TRBJ2-1,.,.,CASTLTRSPYNEQFF,TGTGCCAGCACCTTGACTAGATCACCCTACAATGAGCAGTTCTTC
TRBV27,TRBJ1-1,once,.,CASSLSRAGEAFF,TGTGCCAGCAGTTTATCGAGGGCTGGTGAAGCTTTCTTT
TRBV6-1,TRBJ1-2,.,.,CASSQQGSNYGYTF,TGTGCCAGCAGTCAACAGGGTTCTAACTATGGCTACACCTTC